The sequence of this T cell receptor beta chain was determined in a study of T cell responses to AZD1222 COVID-19 vaccine. Of note for this clone: Its antigen is unidentified.

CDR3 size: 15 residues. Trimming took off 2 bases at V and 0 bases at J, with 10 bases between the two ends. In germline, CDR1 is MDHEN, CDR2 SYDVKM. The data were produced by immunoSEQ multiplex PCR, yet TCRdb's version contains in-frame clones alone and is incomplete. The sample has 160,000 or so clones, 90% to 95% seen once. Recipients boosted at about 4 weeks or about 12 weeks are pooled. Overall study results and limits: Nearly half of unique spike-specific TCRs reportedly avoided B.1.351 and B.1.1.7 mutated regions.

This sequence originates from an adult who received the AZD1222 COVID-19 vaccine. The input for sequencing was peripheral blood, taken 28 days after the second AZD1222 dose. The chain links TRBV28 to TRBJ2-5, with D uncertain. Here the CDR3 reads CASSLPDVYQETQYF. In DNA, the CDR3 is TGTGCCAGCAGTTTACCAGACGTGTACCAAGAGACCCAGTACTTC.